This is a list of T cell receptor beta chains from one sample in a study of T cells in tuberculosis. This table comes from immunoSEQ multiplex PCR, and its TCRdb copy is limited to in-frame clones, with some not included. This sample has roughly 92,000 clones, with roughly 93% found just once. Source material: CD1b-GMM tetramer-negative cells sorted from PBMCs. These receptors all come from an adult woman with latent tuberculosis. Each CDR3 is given with its conserved first and last residue. Each record gives: clone size, J gene, V gene, D gene, CDR3 DNA, CDR3 protein. The D gene is left open where the match is weak. A row's size may be missing; if present it is once, few, many or a size class.

clone size: -
J gene: TRBJ1-4
V gene: TRBV4-1
D gene: -
CDR3 DNA: TGCGCCAGCAGCCAAGACGGGGAGGTCCGGTATGAAAAACTGTTTTTT
CDR3 protein: CASSQDGEVRYEKLFF

clone size: -
J gene: TRBJ2-3
V gene: TRBV15
D gene: -
CDR3 DNA: TGTGCCACCAGCAGATCAGGTTTCACAGATACGCAGTATTTT
CDR3 protein: CATSRSGFTDTQYF

clone size: once
J gene: TRBJ2-6
V gene: TRBV5-1
D gene: -
CDR3 DNA: TGCGCCAGCAGCTCGAACTTAAACTCTGGGGCCAACGTCCTGACTTTC
CDR3 protein: CASSSNLNSGANVLTF

clone size: once
J gene: TRBJ1-2
V gene: TRBV2
D gene: -
CDR3 DNA: TGTGCCAGCAGCGTAAGACAGGAACTCTATGGCTACACCTTC
CDR3 protein: CASSVRQELYGYTF

clone size: -
J gene: TRBJ1-6
V gene: TRBV7-7
D gene: TRBD1
CDR3 DNA: TGTGCTAGCAGCTTAGGAGGGGGACCGGGACAGGGGGTTAGCTCCTATAATTCACCCCTCCACTTT
CDR3 protein: CASSLGGGPGQGVSSYNSPLHF

clone size: -
J gene: TRBJ1-4
V gene: TRBV7-2
D gene: TRBD1
CDR3 DNA: TGTGCCAGCAGCTTAGCTGACAGGGAGGATAAAAAACTGTTTTTT
CDR3 protein: CASSLADREDKKLFF

clone size: -
J gene: TRBJ2-7
V gene: TRBV29-1
D gene: -
CDR3 DNA: TGCAGCGTGGAGGGGTGGGCCATTTCTTCCTACGAGCAGTACTTC
CDR3 protein: CSVEGWAISSYEQYF

clone size: -
J gene: TRBJ1-4
V gene: TRBV19
D gene: TRBD1
CDR3 DNA: TGTGCCAGTAGTATAGGTGGGACAGCGGATGAAAAACTGTTTTTT
CDR3 protein: CASSIGGTADEKLFF

clone size: -
J gene: TRBJ2-5
V gene: TRBV30
D gene: -
CDR3 DNA: TGTGCCTGGAGTTCTGGGGGGGGGCTTTGGGAGACCCAGTACTTC
CDR3 protein: CAWSSGGGLWETQYF

clone size: few
J gene: TRBJ1-4
V gene: TRBV14
D gene: TRBD1
CDR3 DNA: TGTGCCAGCAGCCAAGGGACAGGGGGCAGTCGGGAAAAACTGTTTTTT
CDR3 protein: CASSQGTGGSREKLFF

clone size: -
J gene: TRBJ2-5
V gene: TRBV15
D gene: -
CDR3 DNA: TGTGCCACCAGCATCTCAGGGGGGCAGAAGACCCAGTACTTC
CDR3 protein: CATSISGGQKTQYF

clone size: -
J gene: TRBJ2-5
V gene: TRBV7-8
D gene: TRBD2
CDR3 DNA: TGTGCCAGCAGCGCCGAAACACTAGCGTCCCAGACGGGGACCCAGTACTTC
CDR3 protein: CASSAETLASQTGTQYF

clone size: -
J gene: TRBJ2-1
V gene: TRBV5-5
D gene: -
CDR3 DNA: TGTGCCAGCAGCTTGGGGGCCTTGAGGGATTTGGGTTTGAATGAGCAGTTCTTC
CDR3 protein: CASSLGALRDLGLNEQFF

clone size: -
J gene: TRBJ1-2
V gene: TRBV29-1
D gene: -
CDR3 DNA: TGCAGCGTTGGGGGCAGTAACTATGGCTACACCTTC
CDR3 protein: CSVGGSNYGYTF

clone size: -
J gene: TRBJ2-7
V gene: TRBV5-1
D gene: TRBD1
CDR3 DNA: TGCGCCAGCAGCCACCGGACAGGGGGCCATGAGCAGTACTTC
CDR3 protein: CASSHRTGGHEQYF

clone size: -
J gene: TRBJ1-1
V gene: TRBV6-5
D gene: -
CDR3 DNA: TGTGCCAGCAGCCAGGGGTCTGAAGCTTTCTTT
CDR3 protein: CASSQGSEAFF

clone size: -
J gene: TRBJ1-1
V gene: TRBV10-2
D gene: -
CDR3 DNA: TGCGCCAGCAGTGAGGTGGGGGGCACTGAAGCTTTCTTT
CDR3 protein: CASSEVGGTEAFF

clone size: -
J gene: TRBJ1-5
V gene: TRBV5-6
D gene: TRBD1
CDR3 DNA: TGTGCCAGCAGCCATGGACAGGGTAGTCAGCCCCAGCATTTT
CDR3 protein: CASSHGQGSQPQHF

clone size: -
J gene: TRBJ2-5
V gene: TRBV7-2
D gene: TRBD1
CDR3 DNA: TGTGCCAGCAGCCCCCTCCGGGGACAGGGCCAAGAGACCCAGTACTTC
CDR3 protein: CASSPLRGQGQETQYF

clone size: -
J gene: TRBJ2-2
V gene: TRBV11-1
D gene: TRBD1
CDR3 DNA: TGTGCCAGCAGCGCGTACACAGGGGCCGGGGAGCTGTTTTTT
CDR3 protein: CASSAYTGAGELFF